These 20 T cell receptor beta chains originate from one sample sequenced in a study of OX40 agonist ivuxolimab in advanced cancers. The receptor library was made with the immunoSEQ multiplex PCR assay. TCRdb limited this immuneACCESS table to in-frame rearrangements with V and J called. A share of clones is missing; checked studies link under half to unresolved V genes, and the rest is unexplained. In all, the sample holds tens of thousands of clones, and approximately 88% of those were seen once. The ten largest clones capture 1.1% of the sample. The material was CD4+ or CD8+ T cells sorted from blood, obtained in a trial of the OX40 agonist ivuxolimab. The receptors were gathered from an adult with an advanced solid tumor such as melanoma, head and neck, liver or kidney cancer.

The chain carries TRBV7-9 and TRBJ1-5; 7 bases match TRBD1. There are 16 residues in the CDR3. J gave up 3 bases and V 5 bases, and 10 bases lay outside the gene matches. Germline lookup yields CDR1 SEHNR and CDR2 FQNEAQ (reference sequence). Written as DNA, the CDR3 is TGTGCCAGCAGCCCCCAGACAGGGTCGATCAATCAGCCCCAGCATTTT. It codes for CASSPQTGSINQPQHF.

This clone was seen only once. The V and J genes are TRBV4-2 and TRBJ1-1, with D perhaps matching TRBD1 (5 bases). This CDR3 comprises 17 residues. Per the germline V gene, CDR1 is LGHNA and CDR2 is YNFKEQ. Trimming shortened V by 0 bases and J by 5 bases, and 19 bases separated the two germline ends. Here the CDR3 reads CASSQDPSQGDNTEAFF. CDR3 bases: TGTGCCAGCAGCCAAGACCCAAGCCAGGGTGATAATACTGAAGCTTTCTTT.

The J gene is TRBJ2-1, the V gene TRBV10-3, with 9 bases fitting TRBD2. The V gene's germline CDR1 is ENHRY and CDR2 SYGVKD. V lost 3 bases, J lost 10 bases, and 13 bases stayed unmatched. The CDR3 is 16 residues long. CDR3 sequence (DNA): TGTGCCATCAGTGACCTCACCGGGACTAGCAAGCTGGAGCAGTTCTTC. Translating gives CAISDLTGTSKLEQFF.

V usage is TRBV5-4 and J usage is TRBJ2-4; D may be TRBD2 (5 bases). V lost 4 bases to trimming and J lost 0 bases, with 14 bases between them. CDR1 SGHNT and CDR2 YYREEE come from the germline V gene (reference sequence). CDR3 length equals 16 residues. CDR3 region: CASSTKEALAKNIQYF. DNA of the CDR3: TGTGCCAGCAGCACCAAGGAGGCCCTAGCCAAAAACATTCAGTACTTC.

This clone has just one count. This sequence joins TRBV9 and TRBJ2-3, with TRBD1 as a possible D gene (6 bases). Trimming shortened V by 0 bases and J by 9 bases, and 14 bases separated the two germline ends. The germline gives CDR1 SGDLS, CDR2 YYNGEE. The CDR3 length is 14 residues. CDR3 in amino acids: CASSVAVGTKTQYF. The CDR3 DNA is TGTGCCAGCAGCGTAGCTGTCGGGACAAAAACGCAGTATTTT.

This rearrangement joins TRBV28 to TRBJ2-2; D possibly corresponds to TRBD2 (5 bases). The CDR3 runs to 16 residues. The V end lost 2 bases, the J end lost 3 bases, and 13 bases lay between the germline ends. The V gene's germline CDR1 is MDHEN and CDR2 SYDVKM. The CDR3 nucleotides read TGTGCCAGCAGTTTACTTCGGGGAGCCGACACCGGGGAGCTGTTTTTT. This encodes CASSLLRGADTGELFF.

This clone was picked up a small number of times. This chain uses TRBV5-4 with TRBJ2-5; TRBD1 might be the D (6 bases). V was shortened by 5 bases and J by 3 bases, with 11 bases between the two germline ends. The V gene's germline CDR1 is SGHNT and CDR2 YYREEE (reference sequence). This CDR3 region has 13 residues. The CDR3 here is CASRQGLEETQYF. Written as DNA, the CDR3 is TGTGCCAGCAGACAGGGTTTGGAAGAGACCCAGTACTTC.

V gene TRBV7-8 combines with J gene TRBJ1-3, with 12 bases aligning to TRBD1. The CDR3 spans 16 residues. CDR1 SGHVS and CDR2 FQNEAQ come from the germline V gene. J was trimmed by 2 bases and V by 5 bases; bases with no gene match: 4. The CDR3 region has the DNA TGTGCCAGCAGCACGGGGACAGGGGGCACTGGAAACACCATATATTTT. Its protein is CASSTGTGGTGNTIYF.

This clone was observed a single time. The CDR3 is CASSLAVRSGNTIYF. The CDR3 DNA reads as TGTGCCAGCAGCTTGGCCGTCAGGTCTGGAAACACCATATATTTT. The chain uses TRBV5-8 and TRBJ1-3; D uncertain. V was pared by 0 bases and J by 1 base, with 8 bases between. CDR3 size: 15 residues. CDR1 is SGHTS and CDR2 is YDEGEE in the germline V gene.

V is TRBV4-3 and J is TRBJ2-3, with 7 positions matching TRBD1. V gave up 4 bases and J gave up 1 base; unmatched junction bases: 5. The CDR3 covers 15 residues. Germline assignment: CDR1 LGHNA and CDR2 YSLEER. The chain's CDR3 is CASSRQGQGTDTQYF. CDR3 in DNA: TGCGCCAGCAGCCGACAAGGACAGGGCACAGATACGCAGTATTTT.

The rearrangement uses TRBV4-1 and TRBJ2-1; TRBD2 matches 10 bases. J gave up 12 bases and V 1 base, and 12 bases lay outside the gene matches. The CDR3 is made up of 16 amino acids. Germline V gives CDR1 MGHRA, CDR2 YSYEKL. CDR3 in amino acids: CASSQVGSFSGGGQFF. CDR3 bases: TGCGCCAGCAGCCAAGTTGGGAGCTTCAGCGGGGGGGGGCAGTTCTTC.

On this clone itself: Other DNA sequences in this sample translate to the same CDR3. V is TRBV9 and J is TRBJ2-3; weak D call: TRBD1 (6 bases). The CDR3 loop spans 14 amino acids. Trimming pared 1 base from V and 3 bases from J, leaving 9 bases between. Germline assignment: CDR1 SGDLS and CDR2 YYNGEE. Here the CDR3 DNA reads TGTGCCAGCAGCGTACTCCAGGGGACAGATACGCAGTATTTT. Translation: CASSVLQGTDTQYF.

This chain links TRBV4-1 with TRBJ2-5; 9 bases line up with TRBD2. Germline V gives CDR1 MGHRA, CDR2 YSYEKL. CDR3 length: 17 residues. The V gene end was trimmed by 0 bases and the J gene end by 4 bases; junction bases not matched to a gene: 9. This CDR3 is CASSQDPGGLARETQYF. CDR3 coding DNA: TGCGCCAGCAGCCAAGATCCGGGGGGACTAGCTCGAGAGACCCAGTACTTC.

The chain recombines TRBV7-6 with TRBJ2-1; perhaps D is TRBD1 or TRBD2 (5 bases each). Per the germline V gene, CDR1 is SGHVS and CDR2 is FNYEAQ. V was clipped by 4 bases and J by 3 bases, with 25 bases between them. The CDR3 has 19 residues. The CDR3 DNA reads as TGTGCCAGCAGCTCCGGGATTTGGGGCCGGGAAGTCAACTACAATGAGCAGTTCTTC. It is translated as CASSSGIWGREVNYNEQFF.

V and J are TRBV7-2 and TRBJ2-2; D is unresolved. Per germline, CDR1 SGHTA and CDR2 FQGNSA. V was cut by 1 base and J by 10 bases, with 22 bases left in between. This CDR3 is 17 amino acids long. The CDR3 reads CASSLVSLVGNDEELFF. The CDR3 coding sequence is TGTGCCAGCAGCTTAGTTTCTTTGGTAGGAAACGATGAGGAGCTGTTTTTT.

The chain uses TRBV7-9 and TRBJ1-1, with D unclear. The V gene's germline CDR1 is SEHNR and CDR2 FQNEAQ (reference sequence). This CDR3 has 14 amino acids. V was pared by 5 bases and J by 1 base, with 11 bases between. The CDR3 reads CASSRVPRNTEAFF. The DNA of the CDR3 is TGTGCCAGCAGCCGGGTCCCGCGGAACACTGAAGCTTTCTTT. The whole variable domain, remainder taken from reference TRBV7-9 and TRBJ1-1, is DTGVSQNPRHKITKRGQNVTFRCDPISEHNRLYWYRQTLGQGPEFLTYFQNEAQLEKSRLLSDRFSAERPKGSFSTLEIQRTEQGDSAMYLCASSRVPRNTEAFFGQGTRLTVV.

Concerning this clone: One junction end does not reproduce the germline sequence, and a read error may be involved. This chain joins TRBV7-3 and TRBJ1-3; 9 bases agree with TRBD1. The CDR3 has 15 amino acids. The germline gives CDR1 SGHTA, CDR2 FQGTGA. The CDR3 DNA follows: TGTGCCAGCAGTTTAACAGGGGGCAAAGGAAACACCATATATTTT. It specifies CASSLTGGKGNTIYF.

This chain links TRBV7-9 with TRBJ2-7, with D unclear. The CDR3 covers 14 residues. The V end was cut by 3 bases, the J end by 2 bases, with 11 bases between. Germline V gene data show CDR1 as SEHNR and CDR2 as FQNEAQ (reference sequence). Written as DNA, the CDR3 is TGTGCCAGCAGCTTGTCGATTAGGGCCTACGAGCAGTACTTC. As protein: CASSLSIRAYEQYF.

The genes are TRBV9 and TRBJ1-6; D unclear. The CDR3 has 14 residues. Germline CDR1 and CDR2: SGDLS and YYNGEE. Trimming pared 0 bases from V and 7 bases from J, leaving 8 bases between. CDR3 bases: TGTGCCAGCAGCGTAGGAGTATCAAATTCACCCCTCCACTTT. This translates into CASSVGVSNSPLHF.

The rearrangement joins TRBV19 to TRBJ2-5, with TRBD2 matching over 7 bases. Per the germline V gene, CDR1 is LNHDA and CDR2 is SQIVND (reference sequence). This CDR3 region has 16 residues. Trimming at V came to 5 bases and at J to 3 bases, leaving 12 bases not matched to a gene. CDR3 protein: CASSGLGGVQEETQYF. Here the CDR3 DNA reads TGTGCCAGTAGTGGCCTGGGGGGGGTGCAGGAAGAGACCCAGTACTTC.